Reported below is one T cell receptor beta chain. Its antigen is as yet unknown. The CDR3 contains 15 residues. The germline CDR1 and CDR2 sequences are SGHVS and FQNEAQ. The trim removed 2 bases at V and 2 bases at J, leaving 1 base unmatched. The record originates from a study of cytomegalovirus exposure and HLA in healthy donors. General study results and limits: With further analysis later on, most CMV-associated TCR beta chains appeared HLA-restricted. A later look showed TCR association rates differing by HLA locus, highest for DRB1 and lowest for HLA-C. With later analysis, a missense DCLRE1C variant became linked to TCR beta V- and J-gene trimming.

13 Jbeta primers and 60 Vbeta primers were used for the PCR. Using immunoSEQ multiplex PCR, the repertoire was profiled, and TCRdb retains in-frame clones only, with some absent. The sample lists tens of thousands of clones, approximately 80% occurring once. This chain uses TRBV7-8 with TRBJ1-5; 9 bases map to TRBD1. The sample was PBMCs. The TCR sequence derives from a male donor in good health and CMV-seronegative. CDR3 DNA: TGTGCCAGCAGCTTAAGGGACAGGGGCAATCAGCCCCAGCATTTT. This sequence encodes CASSLRDRGNQPQHF.